This T cell receptor beta chain appears in the sequencing data of a study of metastatic and nonmetastatic thyroid tumors. Study-wide context: Malignant and benign thyroid patients had repertoires compared in peripheral blood and tumor or nodule tissue.

Every patient was untreated before thyroid surgery. Points from the study as a whole: Across blood and tumor, TCR beta diversity in malignant thyroid tumors was reportedly significantly higher than in benign nodules.

In the original processing: A classifier of distant metastasis in papillary thyroid cancer was built from CDR3 differences (across clinicopathological groups). TCRdb ran MiXCR on the PCR reads. These V and J calls are TCRdb output, not the study's own analysis. The table shows under 35,000 clones, with over 20% occurring only once. By its share, this clone is medium-sized. Its antigen is still unknown. The sample carries other DNA sequences with the same CDR3. The material sequenced was blood. The source of this sequence is a female donor with papillary thyroid cancer or a benign thyroid nodule (not recorded which). Some clones in this sample may be carry-over from other donors' samples.

CDR3 amino acids: CASGREQYF. Here the CDR3 DNA reads TGTGCCAGCGGCCGAGAGCAGTACTTC. The chain joins TRBV27 to TRBJ2-7; no firm D call. CDR3 length: 9 amino acids. CDR1 is MNHEY and CDR2 is SMNVEV in the germline V gene (reference sequence). V was pared by 8 bases and J by 7 bases, with 6 bases between.